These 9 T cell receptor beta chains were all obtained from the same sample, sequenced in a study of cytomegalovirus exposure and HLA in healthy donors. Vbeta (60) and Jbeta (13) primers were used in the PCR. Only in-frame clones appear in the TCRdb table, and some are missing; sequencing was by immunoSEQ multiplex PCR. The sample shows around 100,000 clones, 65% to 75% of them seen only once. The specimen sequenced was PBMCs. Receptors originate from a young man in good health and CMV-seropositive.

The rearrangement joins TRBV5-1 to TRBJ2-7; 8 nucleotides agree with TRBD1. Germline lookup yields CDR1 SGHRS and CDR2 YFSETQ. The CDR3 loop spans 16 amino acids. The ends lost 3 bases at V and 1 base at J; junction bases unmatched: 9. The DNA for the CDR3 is TGCGCCAGCAGCTCGGACCGGGACAGGAGATCCTACGAGCAGTACTTC. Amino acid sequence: CASSSDRDRRSYEQYF.

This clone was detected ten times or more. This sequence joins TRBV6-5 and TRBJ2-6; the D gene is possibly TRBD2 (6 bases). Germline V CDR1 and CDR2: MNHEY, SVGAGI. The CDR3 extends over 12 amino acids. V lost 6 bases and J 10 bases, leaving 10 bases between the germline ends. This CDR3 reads CASREGVNVLTF. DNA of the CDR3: TGTGCCAGCAGGGAGGGAGTTAACGTCCTGACTTTC.

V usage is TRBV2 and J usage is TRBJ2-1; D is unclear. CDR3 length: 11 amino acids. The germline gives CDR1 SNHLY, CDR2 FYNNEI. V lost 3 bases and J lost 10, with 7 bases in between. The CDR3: CASSEVREQFF. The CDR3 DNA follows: TGTGCCAGCAGTGAGGTCAGGGAGCAGTTCTTC.

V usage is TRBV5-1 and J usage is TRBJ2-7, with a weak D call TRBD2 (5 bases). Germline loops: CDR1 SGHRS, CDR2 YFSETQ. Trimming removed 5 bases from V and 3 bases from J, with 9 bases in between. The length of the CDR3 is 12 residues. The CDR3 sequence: CASRDSGYEQYF. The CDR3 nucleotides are TGCGCCAGCAGGGACTCAGGCTACGAGCAGTACTTC.

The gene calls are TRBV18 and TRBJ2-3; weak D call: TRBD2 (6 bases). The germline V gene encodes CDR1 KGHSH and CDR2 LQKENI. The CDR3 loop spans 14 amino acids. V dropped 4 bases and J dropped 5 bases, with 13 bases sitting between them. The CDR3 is CASSLPGLVDTQYF. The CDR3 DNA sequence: TGTGCCAGCTCACTTCCGGGACTCGTAGATACGCAGTATTTT.

The CDR3 DNA reads TGTGCCAGCAGCCCTCGGGGGGGGGATACGCAGTATTTT. It specifies CASSPRGGDTQYF. This chain uses TRBV11-2 with TRBJ2-3; 8 positions match TRBD2. The CDR3 consists of 13 residues. V was clipped by 5 bases and J by 6 bases; unmatched bases: 4. The germline gives CDR1 SGHAT, CDR2 FQNNGV.

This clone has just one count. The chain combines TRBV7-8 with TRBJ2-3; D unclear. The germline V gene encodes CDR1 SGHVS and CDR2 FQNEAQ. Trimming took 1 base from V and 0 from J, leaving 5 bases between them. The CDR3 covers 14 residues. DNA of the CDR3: TGTGCCAGCAGCTTAGTCTCTAGCACAGATACGCAGTATTTT. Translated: CASSLVSSTDTQYF.

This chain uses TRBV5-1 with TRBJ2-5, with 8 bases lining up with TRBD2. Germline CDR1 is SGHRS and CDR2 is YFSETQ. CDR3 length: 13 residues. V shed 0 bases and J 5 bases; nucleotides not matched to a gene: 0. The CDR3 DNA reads TGCGCCAGCAGCTTGGGCGGGGGGGAGACCCAGTACTTC. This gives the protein CASSLGGGETQYF.

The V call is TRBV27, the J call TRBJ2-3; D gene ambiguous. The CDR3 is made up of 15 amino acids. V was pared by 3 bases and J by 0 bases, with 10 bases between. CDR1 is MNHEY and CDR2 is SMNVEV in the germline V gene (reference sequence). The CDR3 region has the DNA TGTGCCAGCAGTTTCGAACACCCTAGCACAGATACGCAGTATTTT. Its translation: CASSFEHPSTDTQYF.